This T cell receptor beta chain is drawn from a study of OX40 agonist ivuxolimab in advanced cancers. The V and J ends lost 2 bases and 5 bases respectively, with 9 bases between them. The germline V gene encodes CDR1 GTSNPN and CDR2 SVGIG (reference sequence). This CDR3 comprises 12 residues. Repertoires were generated with immunoSEQ multiplex PCR, while TCRdb's copy carries only in-frame clones and drops some. The sample lists tens of thousands of clones; 85% to 90% were seen once. With autoimmune disease history or systemic immunosuppression, patients were excluded. A note on this clone: Its cognate antigen is unknown.

The study's findings and limits: Clonal expansion from baseline to week 6 occurred in both CD4+ and CD8+ T cells. Antigen specificity of clonally expanded peripheral T cells was not established. Average numbers of expanded clones were greater in CD8+ T cells than in CD4+.

The sample in question was CD4+ or CD8+ T cells sorted from blood, obtained in a trial of the OX40 agonist ivuxolimab. The receptor was derived from an adult with an advanced solid tumor such as melanoma, head and neck, liver or kidney cancer. The rearrangement uses TRBV30 and TRBJ1-1; possible D gene TRBD1, 6 bases. The CDR3 DNA is TGTGCCTGGAGTACAGGGAGGACTGAAGCTTTCTTT. It specifies CAWSTGRTEAFF. The full variable domain, with the rest looked up from reference TRBV30 and TRBJ1-1, is SQTIHQWPATLVQPVGSPLSLECTVEGTSNPNLYWYRQAAGRGLQLLFYSVGIGQISSEVPQNLSASRPQDRQFILSSKKLLLSDSGFYLCAWSTGRTEAFFGQGTRLTVV.